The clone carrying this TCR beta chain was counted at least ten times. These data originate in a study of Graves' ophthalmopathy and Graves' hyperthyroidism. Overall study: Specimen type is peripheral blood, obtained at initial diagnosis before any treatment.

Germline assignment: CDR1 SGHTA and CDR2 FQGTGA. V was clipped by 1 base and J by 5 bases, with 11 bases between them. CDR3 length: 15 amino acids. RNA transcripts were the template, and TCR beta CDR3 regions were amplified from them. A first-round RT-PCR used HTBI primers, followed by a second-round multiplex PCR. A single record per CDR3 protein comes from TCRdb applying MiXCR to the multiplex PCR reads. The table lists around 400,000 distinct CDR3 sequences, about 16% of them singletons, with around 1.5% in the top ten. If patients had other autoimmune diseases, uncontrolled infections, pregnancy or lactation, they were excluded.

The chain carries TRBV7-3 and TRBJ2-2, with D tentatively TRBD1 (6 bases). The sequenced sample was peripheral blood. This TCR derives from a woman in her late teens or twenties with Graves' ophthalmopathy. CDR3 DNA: TGTGCCAGCAGCTTAATGGGGGCTGGGACCGGGGAGCTGTTTTTT. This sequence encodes CASSLMGAGTGELFF.